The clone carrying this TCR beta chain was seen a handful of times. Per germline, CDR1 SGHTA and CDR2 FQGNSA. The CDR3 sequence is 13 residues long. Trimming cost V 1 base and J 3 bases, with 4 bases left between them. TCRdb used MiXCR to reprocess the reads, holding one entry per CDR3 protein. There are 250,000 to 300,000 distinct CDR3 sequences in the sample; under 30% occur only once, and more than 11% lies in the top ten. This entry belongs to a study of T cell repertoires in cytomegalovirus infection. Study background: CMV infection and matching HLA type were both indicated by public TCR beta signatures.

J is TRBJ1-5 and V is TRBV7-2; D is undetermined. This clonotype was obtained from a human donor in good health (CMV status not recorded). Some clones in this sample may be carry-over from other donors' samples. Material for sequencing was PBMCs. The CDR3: CASSLVYNQPQHF. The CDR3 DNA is TGTGCCAGCAGCTTAGTCTACAATCAGCCCCAGCATTTT.